This T cell receptor beta chain was retrieved from a study of long-term antiretroviral therapy in people with HIV (dated by TCRdb to between 2021 and 2024). Regarding the complete study: The earliest samples were collected roughly a decade before the 2015 WHO recommendation for immediate ART, at a time when ART was usually postponed until CD4 counts fell. A retrospective serial study tested whether changes in peripheral blood TRB repertoire composition and diversity were associated with ART initiation and durable HIV suppression. A total of approximately 200 cryopreserved PBMC samples came from 25 to 35 adults with confirmed HIV infection and were collected serially over a mean of roughly six years (range 1-12). About a third of the roughly 30 participants with HIV were female. No cross-contamination during QIAcube processing was shown when test extractions of a monoclonal T-cell line were performed alongside 25 to 35 polyclonal samples.

Participants were included only if at least one PBMC sample before ART initiation and at least two post-ART samples were available. All participants with HIV were treated in the United States of America. Cryopreserved samples of about 0.95-11 million PBMC were thawed and washed before DNA extraction. At the time of the earliest PBMC sample, participants with HIV were aged between roughly 20 and 60 years. Each participant contributed PBMC samples from 1-4 timepoints before ART initiation and 2-8 timepoints after ART initiation, with a median of 7 samples. Serial HIV viral load, CD4+ T-cell count, ART history and demographic data were obtained for every participant. Genomic DNA was extracted from unsorted PBMC with a Qiagen kit on a QIAcube, processed in batches of 12 samples. As regards this clone: No antigen is known for it. Base qualities are not recorded, but no much larger clone differs from it by a single base.

Study-level results and caveats: The samples span the years 2004 to 2017, and the ART regimens used at that time may not be as effective as current regimens. Inferences about post-ART repertoire changes were limited because no data were available on ART adherence, viral resistance or therapy changes. Starting ART was linked to a significant rise in TRB diversity, yet even with long-term ART the diversity remained significantly lower than in transplant donor controls. CDR3 length ranges in HIV repertoires were narrower than in controls, and network structure suggested an antigen-experienced repertoire with only a slight naive shift after ART. Expanded TRB clones identified before ART initiation dominated the repertoire at all time points, although this dominance fluctuated and declined in many PLHIV after ART. Because pre-ART samples had limited cell numbers, unsorted PBMC were profiled rather than sorted CD4+ and CD8+ T cells. Since PBMC availability was limited, sequencing covered only the TCR beta chain, with no alpha chain pairing.

Via the germline V gene (reference sequence), CDR1 is LNHDA and CDR2 SQIVND. The CDR3 sequence holds 17 residues, the cysteine and phenylalanine included. Only the CDR3 portion is preserved as DNA: 51 bases, with reading frame beginning at the first base. V is shortened by 5 bases, J by 5 bases, and the region joining them spans 25 bases. The immunoSEQ hsTCRB v3.0 assay was used at survey level resolution to sequence the TRB variable region. The targeted TRB sequencing depth was roughly 40,000-50,000 T-cell genomes per sample. Pooled TRB libraries were sequenced on an Illumina MiSeq with a v3 150-cycle kit. Per the source publication's procedure: Repertoire analysis was run in R within a reproducible Nextflow workflow that covered QC, data transformation and analysis. LymphoSeq2, an R package for exploring AIRR-Seq data, was used to implement custom analyses. Several samples that yielded fewer than 5000 total TRB sequences were excluded, so that 200 or so HIV repertoires were analyzed. Of the roughly 190 retained HIV repertoires, approximately 60 were collected before and 129 after ART initiation. Repertoires were downsampled to 5000 TRB nucleotide sequences, with summary statistics averaged over 100 downsampling iterations. TRB sequences were retained for analysis only if CDR3 regions of at least seven amino acids were present. A Shannon entropy-derived clonality score and the Gini coefficient were used to measure diversity. In the repertoire networks, any two of the top 5000 CDR3 amino acid sequences were connected whenever the two sequences differed by an edit distance of one. For TRB CDR3 amino acid sequences, GLIPH2 was used to predict antigen specificity groups and MHC restriction. Known CMV, EBV, HIV or tissue antigen associations were flagged by matching CDR3 amino acid sequences against VDJdb and McPAS-TCR. Pre-ART, post-ART and control groups were compared with Wilcoxon signed-rank tests and Holm-Bonferroni correction. Entries here come from immuneACCESS through TCRdb and include only in-frame sequences with V and J called. Some clones fail to appear in such tables; in the studies checked, an unresolved V gene covers under half of the shortfall, and the cause of the remainder is unknown. The DNA gave D and trimming, while V, J and clone size come from that table. The sample yields tens of thousands of clones; approximately 85% were counted once. The ten most abundant clones make up around 3.8% of the sample.

Recombination linked TRBV19 to TRBJ2-7, with the D gene too uncertain to name. Sequences were derived from unsorted PBMCs, sampled 0.8 years before starting antiretroviral therapy. This TCR came from a man aged 18 to 29 with HIV. In nucleotides, the sequence is TGTGCCAGTAGTTTCACACCACCGGGTGGGTCCTTTGACGAGCAGTACTTC. Its coded protein is CASSFTPPGGSFDEQYF.